The source of this TCR beta chain is a study of blood T cell repertoires in COVID-19. TCRdb's copy holds only in-frame clones and misses some; the assay was immunoSEQ multiplex PCR. The repertoire holds about 260,000 clones, around 80% seen once, with approximately 1.9% in the top ten. V lost 5 bases to trimming and J lost 6 bases; unmatched junction nucleotides: 8. Germline-derived CDR1 and CDR2 are LNHDA and SQIVND (reference sequence). The CDR3 contains 16 residues. The J gene is TRBJ2-1, the V gene TRBV19; TRBD2 matches at 12 bases. The material sequenced was peripheral blood. The receptor was isolated from a woman of 80 years or more with acute or convalescent COVID-19. The CDR3 coding sequence is TGTGCCAGTAGTGGAAGACTAGCGGGAGAGATCAATGAGCAGTTCTTC. Translation: CASSGRLAGEINEQFF.